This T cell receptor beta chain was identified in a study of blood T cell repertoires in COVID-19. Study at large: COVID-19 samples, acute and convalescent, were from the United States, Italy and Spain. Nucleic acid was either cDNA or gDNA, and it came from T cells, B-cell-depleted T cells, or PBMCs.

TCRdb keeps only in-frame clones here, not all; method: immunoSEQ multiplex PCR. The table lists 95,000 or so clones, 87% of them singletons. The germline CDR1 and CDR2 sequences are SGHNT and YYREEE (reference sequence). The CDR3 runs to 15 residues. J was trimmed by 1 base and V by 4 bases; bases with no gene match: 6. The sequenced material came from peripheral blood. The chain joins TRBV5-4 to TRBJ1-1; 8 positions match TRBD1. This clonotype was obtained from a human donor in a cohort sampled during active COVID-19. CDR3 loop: CASSERQGKNTEAFF. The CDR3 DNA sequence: TGTGCCAGCAGCGAGCGACAGGGGAAGAACACTGAAGCTTTCTTT.